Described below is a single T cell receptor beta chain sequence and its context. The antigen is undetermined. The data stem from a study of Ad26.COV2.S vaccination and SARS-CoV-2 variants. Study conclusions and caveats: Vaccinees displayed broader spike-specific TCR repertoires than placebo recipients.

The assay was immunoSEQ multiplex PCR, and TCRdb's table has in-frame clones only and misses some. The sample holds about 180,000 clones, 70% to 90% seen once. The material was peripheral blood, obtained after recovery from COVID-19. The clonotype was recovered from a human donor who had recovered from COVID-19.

CDR3 DNA: TGTGCCAGCAGTTACTCGGCGGGAGACACAGATACGCAGTATTTT. Translation: CASSYSAGDTDTQYF. The genes are TRBV6-5 and TRBJ2-3, with TRBD2 matching 7 bases. Unmatched junction bases numbered 2, after V lost 0 bases and J lost 2 bases. The germline gives CDR1 MNHEY, CDR2 SVGAGI. The CDR3 extends over 15 amino acids.